The 2 T cell receptor beta chains listed next were all sequenced from one sample in a study of T cells in tuberculosis. TCRdb's copy holds only in-frame clones and misses some; the assay was immunoSEQ multiplex PCR. Among tens of thousands of clones, about 97% were seen once, and the ten largest hold approximately 5.8%. Sequencing was carried out using PBMCs. The receptors originated from a donor aged 5 to 30 with latent tuberculosis or without tuberculosis infection.

V gene TRBV7-9 combines with J gene TRBJ1-2; D remains ambiguous. The V end lost 2 bases, the J end lost 6 bases, and 16 bases lay between the germline ends. From germline, CDR1 is SEHNR and CDR2 FQNEAQ (reference sequence). The CDR3 has 15 residues. The CDR3 protein is CASSLTDGSTDGYTF. CDR3 nucleotides: TGTGCCAGCAGCTTAACTGACGGGTCGACGGATGGCTACACCTTC.

The chain uses TRBV28 and TRBJ1-5, with a tentative D call TRBD1 (6 bases). The CDR3 spans 15 residues. V lost 3 bases and J 5 bases, leaving 14 bases between the germline ends. From germline, CDR1 is MDHEN and CDR2 SYDVKM. CDR3: CASSLGGGGDQPQHF. As DNA, the CDR3 is TGTGCCAGCAGTTTGGGAGGGGGTGGAGATCAGCCCCAGCATTTT.